Listed below are T cell receptor beta chains from one sample, sequenced in a study of blood T cell repertoires in COVID-19. The protocol was immunoSEQ multiplex PCR, while the TCRdb copy is restricted to in-frame clones and leaves out a portion. This sample has roughly 250,000 clones, with 70% to 90% found just once. Sequencing was performed on peripheral blood. These receptors were collected from a woman aged 40 to 50 who had recovered from COVID-19. The CDR3 runs from the conserved cysteine through the conserved F or W. D genes are given only for firm matches. Rows give clone size only sometimes, using once, few, many, or a class for an expanded clone.

j_call,cdr3_length,v_call,d_call,clone_size,cdr3_aa,cdr3_nt
TRBJ2-1,14,TRBV6-5,TRBD1,.,CASRRDRDYNEQFF,TGTGCCAGCAGGCGGGACAGGGACTACAATGAGCAGTTCTTC
TRBJ2-1,15,TRBV29-1,TRBD2,.,CSAGLAGGYYNEQFF,TGCAGCGCTGGACTAGCGGGAGGGTATTACAATGAGCAGTTCTTC
TRBJ2-1,16,TRBV11-2,.,.,CASSSRVGPSYNEQFF,TGTGCCAGCAGCTCCAGGGTAGGACCCTCCTACAATGAGCAGTTCTTC
TRBJ2-1,18,TRBV5-6,TRBD2,.,CASSHRAAGTSGYNEQFF,TGTGCCAGCAGCCACCGGGCAGCCGGGACTAGCGGTTACAATGAGCAGTTCTTC
TRBJ2-3,19,TRBV3-1/TRBV3-2,TRBD2,.,CASSHYRASGGAGTDTQYF,TGTGCCAGCAGCCATTACCGAGCTAGCGGGGGGGCCGGCACAGATACGCAGTATTTT
TRBJ2-7,12,TRBV6-1,.,few,CASRTGSYEQYF,TGTGCCAGCAGGACAGGTTCCTACGAGCAGTACTTC
TRBJ1-5,13,TRBV28,.,once,CASRGARGQPQHF,TGTGCCAGCAGGGGGGCTCGGGGACAGCCCCAGCATTTT
TRBJ2-7,14,TRBV18,TRBD1,.,CASSPGTGPYEQYF,TGTGCCAGCTCACCCGGGACAGGGCCCTACGAGCAGTACTTC
TRBJ2-7,15,TRBV19,.,.,CASSPLLQASYEQYF,TGTGCCAGTAGTCCTTTATTGCAGGCCTCCTACGAGCAGTACTTC
TRBJ2-1,12,TRBV30,.,.,CAWTSAYNEQFF,TGTGCCTGGACTAGCGCATACAATGAGCAGTTCTTC
TRBJ1-1,12,TRBV6-2/TRBV6-3,.,.,CASSYWGVEAFF,TGTGCCAGCAGTTACTGGGGGGTCGAAGCTTTCTTT